Listed here are 13 T cell receptor beta chains from one sample, sequenced in a study of blood T cells in healthy people across ages. Primers used in a second PCR of about 6 to 11 cycles were a sample-barcoded 5' primer and a J-beta primer mix. Each CDR3 protein gets one entry after TCRdb re-called the 5' RACE reads with MiXCR. The profile shows about 800,000 distinct CDR3 sequences, more than 20% of them singletons. These records were also assigned to another study, of T cells of mothers and their children.

The sequenced sample was blood. The receptor set was obtained from a boy between 10 and 17 years old in good health.

Regarding this clonotype: A junction end diverges from the germline sequence, so it may reflect a read error. The CDR3 reads CNARGVSGGLLDQYF. CDR3 sequence (DNA): TGCAATGCTAGAGGGGTTAGCGGGGGGCTATTAGACCAGTACTTC. The V call is TRBV20-1, the J call TRBJ2-5; TRBD2 agrees at 10 bases. This CDR3 comprises 15 residues. Germline CDR1 and CDR2: DFQATT and SNEGSKA (reference sequence).

The table lists this clonotype with a few counts. The V gene is TRBV20-1, the J gene TRBJ2-5, with unresolved D. Germline assignment: CDR1 DFQATT and CDR2 SNEGSKA (reference sequence). The ends were cut back, 7 bases at V and 4 bases at J, with 16 bases in the middle. CDR3 size: 13 residues. The CDR3 loop is CSVPTRLGETQYF. The CDR3 nucleotides are TGCAGTGTTCCGACCCGGTTGGGAGAGACCCAGTACTTC.

The CDR3 region has the DNA TGTGCCAGCAGGCACAGGGCCGGCAATCAGCCCCAGCATTTT. It yields the protein CASRHRAGNQPQHF. V is TRBV27 and J is TRBJ1-5, with a tentative D call TRBD1 (6 bases). Per germline, CDR1 MNHEY and CDR2 SMNVEV (reference sequence). Trimming removed 6 bases at V and 2 bases at J, with 11 bases between. This CDR3 is 14 amino acids long.

This clonotype was seen a handful of times. The chain has TRBV9 and TRBJ1-1; D might be TRBD1 (6 bases). With 3 bases removed from V and 6 bases from J, the gap between germline ends came to 15 bases. The CDR3 is made up of 14 amino acids. In germline, CDR1 is SGDLS, CDR2 YYNGEE. CDR3: CASSGGGKGAEAFF. The CDR3 DNA follows: TGTGCCAGCAGCGGGGGGGGCAAGGGGGCTGAAGCTTTCTTT.

This clonotype occurred once. The V call is TRBV29-1, the J call TRBJ2-1; the D call may be TRBD1 or TRBD2 (5 bases each). This CDR3 has 15 residues. The V gene lost 7 bases and the J gene lost 4 bases, with 20 bases spanning the gap. CDR1 and CDR2 (germline): SQVTM, ANQGSEA. Written as DNA, the CDR3 is TGCAGCGCCACCTATACAAGGGGAGATTACAATGAGCAGTTCTTC. This codes for CSATYTRGDYNEQFF.

V usage is TRBV7-9 and J usage is TRBJ2-5; possibly TRBD2 for D (5 bases). The J call may be incorrect, as the DNA end agrees better with TRBJ2-1. The CDR3 is 14 amino acids. Germline CDR1 SEHNR, CDR2 FQNEAQ (reference sequence). As DNA, the CDR3 is TGTGCCAGCAGCCCGAGGACTGTCGGTAATGAGCAGTTCTTC. It encodes CASSPRTVGNEQFF.

CDR3 nucleotide sequence: TGTGCCAGCAGCTCACGAGGGTGGAACACCGGGGAGCTGTTTTTT. As protein: CASSSRGWNTGELFF. This rearrangement joins TRBV14 to TRBJ2-2; a weak D match, TRBD2 (5 bases). The CDR3 extends over 15 amino acids. CDR1 and CDR2 from the germline V gene are SGHDN and FVKESK. V lost 5 bases to trimming and J lost 1 base, with 11 bases between them.

V is TRBV28 and J is TRBJ1-5; a possible D gene is TRBD1 (5 bases). The germline CDR1 and CDR2 sequences are MDHEN and SYDVKM. This CDR3 region has 17 residues. The ends were cut back, 3 bases at V and 10 bases at J, with 25 bases in the middle. The CDR3 DNA is TGTGCCAGCAGTTTCCTCCAGGGAAGCGGGTCGGGGGAACCCCAGCATTTT. Amino acid sequence: CASSFLQGSGSGEPQHF.

This rearrangement joins TRBV20-1 to TRBJ1-2, with a weak D call TRBD1 (6 bases). The CDR3 length is 14 residues. V was pared by 5 bases and J by 7 bases, with 20 bases between. The germline V gene has CDR1 DFQATT and CDR2 SNEGSKA (reference sequence). For the CDR3, the DNA is TGCAGTGCTTCCCCCCTGCAGGGGCTGGCTGGCTACACCTTC. It codes for CSASPLQGLAGYTF.

The sample holds many counts of this clonotype. V gene TRBV20-1 combines with J gene TRBJ2-7, with TRBD2 identical over 10 bases. CDR3 length: 14 amino acids. Germline CDR1 is DFQATT and CDR2 is SNEGSKA (reference sequence). V shed 2 bases and J 0 bases; nucleotides not matched to a gene: 1. The CDR3 reads CSARLAGVSYEQYF. The CDR3 DNA is TGCAGTGCTAGACTAGCGGGGGTCTCCTACGAGCAGTACTTC.

This sequence joins TRBV6-4 and TRBJ1-1; D perhaps matches TRBD1 (6 bases). V lost 2 bases and J lost 3, with 10 bases in between. The CDR3 sequence is 14 residues long. Germline assignment: CDR1 MRHNA and CDR2 SNTAGT. As DNA, the CDR3 is TGTGCCAGCAGTGACACAGGGACGGACACTGAAGCTTTCTTT. Translated: CASSDTGTDTEAFF.

On this clonotype itself: This sequence may be a read error, since a much larger clone differs from it by one base. The chain carries TRBV25-1 and TRBJ2-5, with D possibly matching TRBD1 (5 bases). This CDR3 contains 15 residues. The germline V and J ends were trimmed by 3 bases and 11 bases, with 22 bases remaining between them. Germline-derived CDR1 and CDR2 are MGHDK and SYGVNS. CDR3 DNA: TGTGCCAGCAGTGAGATCGAGACAGAAGGCTACAAGCAGTACTTC. This codes for CASSEIETEGYKQYF.

The V and J genes are TRBV3-1 and TRBJ2-1; 12 bases agree with TRBD2. The CDR3 consists of 16 residues. Germline lookup yields CDR1 LGHDT and CDR2 YNNKEL (reference sequence). V dropped 4 bases and J dropped 5; count of bases not matched to a gene: 6. The CDR3 spells CASSLALAGGNNEQFF. CDR3 coding DNA: TGTGCCAGCAGCCTTGCACTAGCGGGGGGTAACAATGAGCAGTTCTTC.